This T cell receptor (beta chain) was captured in a study of T cell repertoires in cytomegalovirus infection. Background on the study: It can be stated that public TCR beta signatures indicated CMV infection as well as a matching HLA type.

This clonotype was found many times. What it recognizes is unknown. The CDR3 covers 13 residues. Germline V CDR1 and CDR2: SGHTA, FQGNSA. Trimming took off 1 base at V and 7 bases at J, with 8 bases between the two ends. TCRdb itself ran the reads through MiXCR, one entry per CDR3 protein. The data contain fewer than 200,000 distinct CDR3 sequences, about 21% of them singletons. General observations from the study: CMV carriers with the relevant HLA were identified by cumulative public TCR beta family frequency. In two of eight donors, the top clonotype was HLA-C-restricted CMV-specific.

The sequence was obtained from a human donor in good health (CMV status not recorded). Some clones in this sample may be carry-over from other donors' samples. V and J are TRBV7-2 and TRBJ2-1; no reliable D call. Material: PBMCs. The CDR3 loop reads CASSLEYGNEQFF. CDR3 in DNA: TGTGCCAGCAGCTTAGAGTACGGGAATGAGCAGTTCTTC.